A selection of T cell receptor beta chains follows, all from one sample in a study of regulatory T cells in long-lasting Graves disease. One entry per CDR3 protein results from TCRdb running MiXCR on the multiplex PCR reads. The table shows about 660,000 distinct CDR3 sequences, with about 32% occurring only once. Material: peripheral blood mononuclear cells (PBMCs), obtained when the disease was refractory, from a patient treated with antithyroid drugs. These receptors came from a female donor with Graves disease. Each CDR3 is given with its conserved first and last residue. D genes are given only for firm matches. Clone size is not always given. Where it is, it says once, few, many or a class for expanded clones.

CDR3: CASSLGKGANTEAFF
DNA: TGTGCCAGCAGTTTGGGGAAGGGCGCGAACACTGAAGCTTTCTTT
J: TRBJ1-1
size: .
length: 15
D: .
V: TRBV28

CDR3: CASSVAQMGLYGYTF
DNA: TGTGCCAGCAGCGTAGCCCAGATGGGGCTCTATGGCTACACCTTC
J: TRBJ1-2
size: .
length: 15
D: .
V: TRBV9

CDR3: CASSPWAGGNTEAFF
DNA: TGTGCCAGCAGTCCGTGGGCAGGGGGTAACACTGAAGCTTTCTTT
J: TRBJ1-1
size: .
length: 15
D: TRBD1
V: TRBV12-3/TRBV12-4

CDR3: CASSLGAETEAFF
DNA: TGTGCCAGCAGCTTAGGGGCGGAAACTGAAGCTTTCTTT
J: TRBJ1-1
size: .
length: 13
D: .
V: TRBV7-2

CDR3: CASTSGGMNTEAFF
DNA: TGTGCCAGCACCTCAGGGGGGATGAACACTGAAGCTTTCTTT
J: TRBJ1-1
size: few
length: 14
D: TRBD1
V: TRBV6-1

CDR3: CSVTHGGGPSTEAFF
DNA: TGCAGCGTTACACACGGGGGGGGCCCGAGCACTGAAGCTTTCTTT
J: TRBJ1-1
size: .
length: 15
D: .
V: TRBV29-1

CDR3: CASSTSDRVSNQPQHF
DNA: TGTGCCAGCAGTACCAGTGACAGGGTTAGCAATCAGCCCCAGCATTTT
J: TRBJ1-5
size: many
length: 16
D: TRBD1
V: TRBV27

CDR3: CASSLLDIATNEKLFF
DNA: TGTGCCAGCAGTTTATTGGACATTGCAACTAATGAAAAACTGTTTTTT
J: TRBJ1-4
size: .
length: 16
D: .
V: TRBV28

CDR3: CATRDPGEQCF
DNA: TGTGCCACCCGGGACCCGGGAGAGCAGTGCTTC
J: TRBJ2-7
size: .
length: 11
D: .
V: TRBV6-1

CDR3: CASRRRVQETQYF
DNA: TGTGCCAGCAGACGACGGGTCCAAGAGACCCAGTACTTC
J: TRBJ2-5
size: many
length: 13
D: .
V: TRBV12-3/TRBV12-4

CDR3: CSATGGQETQYF
DNA: TGCAGTGCTACAGGCGGCCAAGAGACCCAGTACTTC
J: TRBJ2-5
size: many
length: 12
D: .
V: TRBV20-1

CDR3: CASCIGGGNTEAFF
DNA: TGTGCCAGCTGTATTGGGGGAGGAAACACTGAAGCTTTCTTT
J: TRBJ1-1
size: .
length: 14
D: .
V: TRBV18

CDR3: CASSRTGTAHEKLFF
DNA: TGTGCCAGCAGCCGTACTGGGACAGCCCATGAAAAACTGTTTTTT
J: TRBJ1-4
size: few
length: 15
D: TRBD1
V: TRBV11-2

CDR3: CASSKTSGGNTGELFF
DNA: TGTGCCAGCAGTAAGACTAGCGGGGGAAACACCGGGGAGCTGTTTTTT
J: TRBJ2-2
size: few
length: 16
D: TRBD2
V: TRBV6-1

CDR3: CSVAPGDPSSYEQYF
DNA: TGCAGCGTTGCCCCCGGGGACCCGAGCTCCTACGAGCAGTACTTC
J: TRBJ2-7
size: many
length: 15
D: .
V: TRBV29-1

CDR3: CAWTGESGSSYEQYF
DNA: TGTGCCTGGACTGGAGAGAGCGGGAGCTCCTACGAGCAGTACTTC
J: TRBJ2-7
size: .
length: 15
D: TRBD2
V: TRBV30

CDR3: CASSGSSASPYEQYF
DNA: TGTGCCAGTAGTGGGTCTAGCGCATCACCCTACGAGCAGTACTTC
J: TRBJ2-7
size: few
length: 15
D: .
V: TRBV19

CDR3: CAISGRWEETQYF
DNA: TGTGCCATCAGTGGGCGGTGGGAAGAGACCCAGTACTTC
J: TRBJ2-5
size: many
length: 13
D: .
V: TRBV10-3

CDR3: CSARAQGLGNQPQHF
DNA: TGCAGTGCTAGGGCACAGGGGTTGGGCAATCAGCCCCAGCATTTT
J: TRBJ1-5
size: .
length: 15
D: TRBD1
V: TRBV20-1

CDR3: CASSLGQGVGDTEAFF
DNA: TGTGCCAGCAGTTTGGGACAGGGGGTGGGGGACACTGAAGCTTTCTTT
J: TRBJ1-1
size: many
length: 16
D: TRBD1
V: TRBV12-3/TRBV12-4

CDR3: CASSQREGHTGELFF
DNA: TGTGCCAGCAGCCAGCGGGAGGGGCACACCGGGGAGCTGTTTTTT
J: TRBJ2-2
size: .
length: 15
D: TRBD2
V: TRBV11-2

CDR3: CASSEGGKNIQYF
DNA: TGTGCCAGCAGTGAGGGGGGCAAAAACATTCAGTACTTC
J: TRBJ2-4
size: .
length: 13
D: .
V: TRBV6-1

CDR3: CASSVSTDTQYF
DNA: TGTGCCAGCAGTGTAAGCACAGATACGCAGTATTTT
J: TRBJ2-3
size: few
length: 12
D: .
V: TRBV25-1

CDR3: CASSEGGVSNQPQHF
DNA: TGTGCCAGCAGTGAAGGAGGGGTAAGCAATCAGCCCCAGCATTTT
J: TRBJ1-5
size: .
length: 15
D: .
V: TRBV6-1

CDR3: CASSAGLAGGEQYF
DNA: TGCGCCAGCAGCGCGGGACTAGCGGGAGGAGAGCAGTACTTC
J: TRBJ2-7
size: .
length: 14
D: TRBD2
V: TRBV5-1

CDR3: CASSPPKQANEKLFF
DNA: TGTGCCAGCAGCCCTCCCAAACAGGCTAATGAAAAACTGTTTTTT
J: TRBJ1-4
size: many
length: 15
D: .
V: TRBV7-9

CDR3: CASSFQGQGGTEAFF
DNA: TGTGCCAGCAGCTTTCAAGGACAGGGTGGGACTGAAGCTTTCTTT
J: TRBJ1-1
size: .
length: 15
D: TRBD1
V: TRBV5-4

CDR3: CASSPWSKNTEAFF
DNA: TGCGCCAGCAGCCCGTGGAGCAAGAACACTGAAGCTTTCTTT
J: TRBJ1-1
size: .
length: 14
D: .
V: TRBV5-1

CDR3: CASSQGLADSYEQYF
DNA: TGTGCCAGCAGCCAAGGGCTAGCGGACTCCTACGAGCAGTACTTC
J: TRBJ2-7
size: .
length: 15
D: TRBD2
V: TRBV3-1

CDR3: CASSPPETNEKLFF
DNA: TGTGCCAGCTCACCACCGGAGACTAATGAAAAACTGTTTTTT
J: TRBJ1-4
size: .
length: 14
D: .
V: TRBV18

CDR3: CASSYSGFRTEAFF
DNA: TGTGCCAGCAGTTACTCAGGGTTTCGCACTGAAGCTTTCTTT
J: TRBJ1-1
size: .
length: 14
D: .
V: TRBV6-5

CDR3: CAKPTGEANYGYTF
DNA: TGTGCCAAACCGACAGGGGAGGCTAACTATGGCTACACCTTC
J: TRBJ1-2
size: .
length: 14
D: TRBD1
V: TRBV2

CDR3: CSAGDLGTSETYEQYF
DNA: TGCAGTGCTGGAGATCTTGGAACTAGCGAGACCTACGAGCAGTACTTC
J: TRBJ2-7
size: .
length: 16
D: TRBD2
V: TRBV20-1

CDR3: CASSINRDSPSTDTQYF
DNA: TGTGCCAGCAGCATAAACCGGGACTCTCCTAGCACAGATACGCAGTATTTT
J: TRBJ2-3
size: .
length: 17
D: .
V: TRBV6-2/TRBV6-3

CDR3: CASSITTIDQPQHF
DNA: TGTGCCAGTAGTATAACAACAATAGATCAGCCCCAGCATTTT
J: TRBJ1-5
size: .
length: 14
D: .
V: TRBV19

CDR3: CASSLGNLGATTGELFF
DNA: TGTGCCAGCAGTTTAGGGAACCTCGGGGCCACAACCGGGGAGCTGTTTTTT
J: TRBJ2-2
size: many
length: 17
D: .
V: TRBV12-3/TRBV12-4